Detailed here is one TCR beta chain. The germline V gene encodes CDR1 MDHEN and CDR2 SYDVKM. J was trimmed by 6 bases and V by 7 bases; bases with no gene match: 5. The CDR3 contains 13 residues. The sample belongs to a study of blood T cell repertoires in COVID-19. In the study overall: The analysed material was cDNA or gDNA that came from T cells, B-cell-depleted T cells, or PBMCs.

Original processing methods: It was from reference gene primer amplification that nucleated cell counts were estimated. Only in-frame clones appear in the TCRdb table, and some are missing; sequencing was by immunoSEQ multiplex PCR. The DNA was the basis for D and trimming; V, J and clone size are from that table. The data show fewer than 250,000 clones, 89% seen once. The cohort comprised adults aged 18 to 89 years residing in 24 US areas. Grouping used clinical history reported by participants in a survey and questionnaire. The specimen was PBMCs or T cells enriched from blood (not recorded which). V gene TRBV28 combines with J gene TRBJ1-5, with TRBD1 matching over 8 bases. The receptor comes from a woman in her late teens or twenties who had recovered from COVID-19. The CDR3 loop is CASTGGTGQPQHF. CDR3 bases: TGTGCCAGCACAGGGGGCACGGGTCAGCCCCAGCATTTT.